The next 5 T cell receptor beta chains were all read from a single sample in a study of metastatic and nonmetastatic thyroid tumors. TCRdb re-called the PCR reads via MiXCR. Altogether approximately 29,000 clones are present, 16% being singletons, with the ten largest covering 4% to 5.5%. None of the patients had undergone any treatment ahead of thyroid surgery. Specimen: blood. The source of these receptors is a female donor with papillary thyroid cancer or a benign thyroid nodule (not recorded which). Some clones in this sample may be carry-over from other donors' samples.

The table lists this clone with many counts. The DNA of the CDR3 is TGTGCCAGCGGTCCTTTTAGCGGGAGGGCCCTCGATGAGCAGTTCTTC. Translating it yields CASGPFSGRALDEQFF. The J gene is TRBJ2-1, the V gene TRBV6-1; 11 positions agree with TRBD2. The V and J ends lost 8 bases and 8 bases, in that order; junction bases with no gene match: 14. The CDR3 has 16 residues. Germline loops: CDR1 MNHNS, CDR2 SASEGT.

The V gene is TRBV6-2 or TRBV6-3, the J gene TRBJ2-7; 9 nucleotides match TRBD1. The CDR3 spans 15 residues. From germline, CDR1 is MNHEY and CDR2 SVGEGT. Trimming cost V 2 bases and J 2 bases; bases outside gene matches: 4. CDR3 nucleotides: TGTGCCAGCAGTTACCGAGGACAGGGGACCTACGAGCAGTACTTC. This translates into CASSYRGQGTYEQYF.

Regarding this clone: At one boundary the junction diverges from the germline segment, which might be a read error. The chain couples TRBV9 to TRBJ2-1; TRBD2 matches at 8 bases. This CDR3 contains 14 residues. CDR1 is SGDLS and CDR2 is YYNGEE in the germline V gene. CDR3 DNA: TGTGCCAGCAACGTAGCGGGGTCCGGAAATGAGCAGTTCTTC. It is translated as CASNVAGSGNEQFF.

This clone has at least ten counts. The chain couples TRBV19 to TRBJ1-1; 7 positions agree with TRBD1. Looked up from germline, CDR1 is LNHDA and CDR2 is SQIVND (reference sequence). The V and J ends lost 5 bases and 1 base, in that order; junction bases with no gene match: 4. CDR3 length equals 14 residues. The CDR3 region has the DNA TGTGCCAGTAGTGCCCGGGACAGGAACACTGAAGCTTTCTTT. It encodes CASSARDRNTEAFF.

This clone occurred many times. This rearrangement joins TRBV3-1 to TRBJ2-3, with D uncertain. Germline-derived CDR1 and CDR2 are LGHDT and YNNKEL (reference sequence). Trimming removed 1 base at V and 4 bases at J, with 15 bases between. The CDR3 totals 16 residues. The chain's CDR3 is CASSQGLGSVSDTQYF. CDR3 in DNA: TGTGCCAGCAGCCAAGGATTAGGAAGTGTTTCAGATACGCAGTATTTT.